This T cell receptor (beta chain) was documented in a study of blood T cell repertoires in COVID-19. For the study at large: Acute and convalescent COVID-19 specimens originated in the United States, Italy and Spain. T cells, B-cell-depleted T cells, or PBMCs provided the cDNA or gDNA that served as material.

This table comes from immunoSEQ multiplex PCR, and its TCRdb copy is limited to in-frame clones, with some not included. The table records about 230,000 clones, about 84% of them present only once. Germline V lookup: CDR1 MGHRA, CDR2 YSYEKL. Trimming removed 4 bases from V and 2 bases from J, with 18 bases in between. This CDR3 comprises 18 residues. The sequence was collected from a woman of 80 years or more with acute or convalescent COVID-19. The rearrangement uses TRBV4-1 and TRBJ2-6; D remains ambiguous. The sequenced sample consisted of peripheral blood. CDR3 in amino acids: CASSRHLQTLAGANVLTF. CDR3 DNA sequence: TGCGCCAGCAGCCGACACCTACAAACGTTGGCTGGGGCCAACGTCCTGACTTTC.